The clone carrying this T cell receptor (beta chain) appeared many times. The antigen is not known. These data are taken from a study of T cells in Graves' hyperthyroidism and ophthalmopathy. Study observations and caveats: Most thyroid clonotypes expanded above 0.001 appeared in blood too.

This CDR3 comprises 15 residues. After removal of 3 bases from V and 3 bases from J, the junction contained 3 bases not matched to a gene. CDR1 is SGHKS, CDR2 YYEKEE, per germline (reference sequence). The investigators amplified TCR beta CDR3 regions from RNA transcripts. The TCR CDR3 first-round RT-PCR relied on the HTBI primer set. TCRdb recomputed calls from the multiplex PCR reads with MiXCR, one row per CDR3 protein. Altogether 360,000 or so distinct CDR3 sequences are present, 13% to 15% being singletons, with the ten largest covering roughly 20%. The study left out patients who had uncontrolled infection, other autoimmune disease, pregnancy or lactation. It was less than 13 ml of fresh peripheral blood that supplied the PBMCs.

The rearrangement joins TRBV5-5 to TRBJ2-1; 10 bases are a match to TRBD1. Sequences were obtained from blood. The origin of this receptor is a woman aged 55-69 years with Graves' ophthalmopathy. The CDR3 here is CASSSTGGFYNEQFF. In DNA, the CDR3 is TGTGCCAGCAGCTCGACAGGGGGCTTCTACAATGAGCAGTTCTTC. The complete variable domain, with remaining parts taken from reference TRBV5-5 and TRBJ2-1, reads DAGVTQSPTHLIKTRGQQVTLRCSPISGHKSVSWYQQVLGQGPQFIFQYYEKEERGRGNFPDRFSARQFPNYSSELNVNALLLGDSALYLCASSSTGGFYNEQFFGPGTRLTVL.